The entry below gives a single TCR beta chain sequence along with its context. Its antigen is still unknown. The data stem from a study of spatial heterogeneity in lung cancer. Turning to the study itself: Matched bulk RNA-seq yielded a T cell transcriptional module score. Counts of TCR transcripts in tumor regions correlated strongly with that score. Study-wide results and caveats: Tracking of tumor mutation counts was seen in expanded intratumoral alpha and beta TCR counts.

Time point specified: sample taken at primary tumor resection. About 73 TRACERx patients with early, untreated non-small cell lung cancer donated samples. From tumor, nontumor lung or frozen PBMC, whole RNA was taken unsorted for sequencing. This CDR3 has 13 residues. Trimming cost V 5 bases and J 5 bases, with 13 bases left between them. Germline lookup yields CDR1 MGHRA and CDR2 YSYEKL. Each molecule of TCR cDNA was tagged with one unique molecular identifier. MiXCR, run by TCRdb on the 5' RACE reads, gives a single entry per CDR3 protein. The sample gives about 4,900 distinct CDR3 sequences, around 30% of which show up once; about 16% is in the top ten.

This sample comprised lung tumor tissue, obtained at surgery. The J gene is TRBJ2-7, the V gene TRBV4-1, with D perhaps TRBD2 (6 bases). This TCR came from a male donor with early-stage non-small cell lung cancer. The CDR3 reads CASSWRAGDEQYF. Written as DNA, the CDR3 is TGCGCCAGCAGCTGGAGGGCCGGGGACGAGCAGTACTTC.